This T cell receptor (beta chain) appears in the sequencing data of a study of neurological immune-mediated disorders. Study results and caveats: TCR-beta repertoires seemed private in all groups, with no expanded CDR3 amino acid sequences shared.

The unsorted libraries were produced from 2 million PBMCs held at -80 C. This clonotype was found many times. Its target is not known. Each TCR transcript was tagged with a 10-nucleotide random UMI during 5'RACE. TCRdb processed the 5' RACE reads anew with MiXCR; each CDR3 protein has one entry. The table shows about 55,000 distinct CDR3 sequences, with 4% to 5.5% occurring only once. Trimming took 1 base from V and 3 from J; bases not matched to a gene: 8. The CDR3 length is 16 residues. Germline-derived CDR1 and CDR2 are SEHNR and FQNEAQ (reference sequence). The specimen was PBMCs. The origin of this receptor is a man aged 50 to 60 with multiple sclerosis. This sequence joins TRBV7-9 and TRBJ1-1; 7 nucleotides agree with TRBD1. This CDR3 is CASSLVSPGGDTEAFF. CDR3 DNA: TGTGCCAGCAGCTTAGTCTCTCCAGGGGGGGACACTGAAGCTTTCTTT.